These 26 T cell receptor beta chains originate from one sample sequenced in a study of T cell changes during pregnancy in multiple sclerosis. The repertoire was sequenced with immunoSEQ multiplex PCR; TCRdb's copy has only in-frame clones and lacks some. The sample has roughly 40,000 clones; more than 80% are singletons. This specimen was CD4+ T cells from peripheral blood mononuclear cells, taken in the third trimester of pregnancy. The receptors originated from a female donor with multiple sclerosis, enrolled in a pregnancy study.

V is TRBV5-1 and J is TRBJ2-1; D perhaps matches TRBD1 (6 bases). In germline, CDR1 is SGHRS, CDR2 YFSETQ. CDR3 size: 14 residues. V lost 4 bases and J lost 5, with 13 bases in between. The CDR3 here is CASSLQGQNNEQFF. For the CDR3, the DNA is TGCGCCAGCAGCCTACAGGGTCAGAACAATGAGCAGTTCTTC.

The rearrangement links TRBV12-5 to TRBJ1-1, with no clear D. The CDR3 is 13 residues long. With 2 bases removed from V and 3 bases from J, the gap between germline ends came to 7 bases. The germline V gene has CDR1 LGHNT and CDR2 FRNRAP. The CDR3 loop is CASGLRQDTEAFF. The CDR3 DNA is TGTGCTAGTGGTTTGAGGCAGGACACTGAAGCTTTCTTT.

The V call is TRBV5-1, the J call TRBJ2-7; 9 nucleotides align to TRBD2. The V gene's germline CDR1 is SGHRS and CDR2 YFSETQ. This CDR3 contains 16 residues. J gave up 1 base and V 2 bases, and 7 bases lay outside the gene matches. The CDR3 DNA reads TGCGCCAGCAGCTTATCCCTAGCGGGAACTTCCTACGAGCAGTACTTC. Its translation: CASSLSLAGTSYEQYF.

The chain links TRBV25-1 to TRBJ1-1, with D unresolved. Trimming left V 2 bases short and J 11 bases short, with 15 bases between. Looked up from germline, CDR1 is MGHDK and CDR2 is SYGVNS. This CDR3 has 13 residues. CDR3 loop: CASSEMFSTGAFF. CDR3 bases: TGTGCCAGCAGTGAAATGTTTTCGACGGGGGCTTTCTTT.

The chain employs TRBV18 and TRBJ1-5; D perhaps matches TRBD1 (6 bases). Germline V gene sequence: CDR1 KGHSH, CDR2 LQKENI. V lost 2 bases and J lost 2, with 13 bases in between. There are 16 residues in the CDR3. CDR3 nucleotides: TGTGCCAGCTCACCAATGGGGGCGGGAGGCAATCAGCCCCAGCATTTT. Amino acid sequence: CASSPMGAGGNQPQHF.

The gene calls are TRBV5-6 and TRBJ2-7; D is unclear. V dropped 0 bases and J dropped 6 bases, with 13 bases sitting between them. This CDR3 comprises 14 residues. Germline assignment: CDR1 SGHDT and CDR2 YYEEEE. The CDR3 spells CASSLGRNPTEQYF. CDR3 DNA sequence: TGTGCCAGCAGCTTGGGGAGAAACCCTACCGAGCAGTACTTC.

This clone was found once. The genes are TRBV28 and TRBJ2-7; TRBD2 matches 7 bases. The germline CDR1 and CDR2 sequences are MDHEN and SYDVKM. The CDR3 is made up of 16 amino acids. V lost 6 bases, J lost 0 bases, and 11 bases stayed unmatched. CDR3 sequence: CASSKSSGSSSYEQYF. The CDR3 DNA follows: TGTGCCAGCAGCAAAAGTAGCGGGTCGAGCTCCTACGAGCAGTACTTC.

J is TRBJ1-1 and V is TRBV30, with 8 bases that match TRBD1. V was clipped by 4 bases and J by 4 bases; unmatched bases: 14. From germline, CDR1 is GTSNPN and CDR2 SVGIG (reference sequence). CDR3 length: 16 amino acids. The CDR3 is CAWKTGAIHFLTEAFF. For the CDR3, the DNA is TGTGCCTGGAAGACAGGGGCCATACATTTCCTCACTGAAGCTTTCTTT. Based on the CDR3 plus reference TRBV30 and TRBJ1-1, the full variable domain is SQTIHQWPATLVQPVGSPLSLECTVEGTSNPNLYWYRQAAGRGLQLLFYSVGIGQISSEVPQNLSASRPQDRQFILSSKKLLLSDSGFYLCAWKTGAIHFLTEAFFGQGTRLTVV.

The CDR3 bases are TGTGCCTGGACGGCTAGCGGGAGTCCTACGAGCAGTATCACCTACTTC. It yields the protein CAWTASGSPTSSITYF. The chain employs TRBV30 and TRBJ2-7; 10 bases align to TRBD2. Per the germline V gene, CDR1 is GTSNPN and CDR2 is SVGIG (reference sequence). The CDR3 is 16 amino acids. J was trimmed by 13 bases and V by 4 bases; bases with no gene match: 22. The whole variable domain, remainder taken from reference TRBV30 and TRBJ2-7, is SQTIHQWPATLVQPVGSPLSLECTVEGTSNPNLYWYRQAAGRGLQLLFYSVGIGQISSEVPQNLSASRPQDRQFILSSKKLLLSDSGFYLCAWTASGSPTSSITYFGPGTRLTVT.

The V gene is TRBV6-5, the J gene TRBJ2-3; D may be TRBD1 (5 bases). The CDR3 loop spans 13 amino acids. V was pared by 7 bases and J by 2 bases, with 10 bases between. The germline CDR1 and CDR2 sequences are MNHEY and SVGAGI. CDR3 residues: CASKGGATDTQYF. The CDR3 DNA follows: TGTGCCAGCAAAGGTGGGGCCACAGATACGCAGTATTTT.

The chain recombines TRBV7-2 with TRBJ2-7, with 8 positions matching TRBD1. V was clipped by 4 bases and J by 6 bases; unmatched bases: 8. CDR3 length: 14 residues. CDR1 and CDR2 (germline): SGHTA, FQGNSA. CDR3 sequence: CASSSSWTGSEQYF. CDR3 DNA: TGTGCCAGCAGCTCCTCCTGGACAGGGAGCGAGCAGTACTTC.

V gene TRBV27 combines with J gene TRBJ2-7, with TRBD2 identical over 14 bases. The CDR3 loop spans 14 amino acids. V lost 4 bases, J lost 6 bases, and 2 bases stayed unmatched. Germline V lookup: CDR1 MNHEY, CDR2 SMNVEV (reference sequence). CDR3 nucleotides: TGTGCCAGCAGTTCGGGACTAGCGGGGGTCGAGCAGTACTTC. Translated, it gives CASSSGLAGVEQYF.

The chain links TRBV28 to TRBJ2-1, with D unresolved. Deletions cut 10 bases from V and 9 bases from J, with 19 bases between. The CDR3 is 13 amino acids. The germline CDR1 and CDR2 sequences are MDHEN and SYDVKM. CDR3 sequence reads: CATMRMSLPEQFF. In DNA, the CDR3 is TGTGCCACCATGCGAATGTCGTTGCCTGAGCAGTTCTTC.

V gene TRBV5-1 combines with J gene TRBJ2-5; D gene unclear. Trimming stripped 5 bases from V and 2 bases from J, with 4 bases between. Germline V lookup: CDR1 SGHRS, CDR2 YFSETQ. The CDR3 is 11 residues long. The CDR3 region has the DNA TGCGCCAGCAGACAACAAGAGACCCAGTACTTC. This translates into CASRQQETQYF. Together with reference TRBV5-1 and TRBJ2-5, the CDR3 gives the full variable domain: KAGVTQTPRYLIKTRGQQVTLSCSPISGHRSVSWYQQTPGQGLQFLFEYFSETQRNKGNFPGRFSGRQFSNSRSEMNVSTLELGDSALYLCASRQQETQYFGPGTRLLVL.

CDR3 coding DNA: TGTGCCACCAGCAGAGAAGACACAGGGGGCTGGTCTCTGAATGAAAAACTGTTTTTT. Residues: CATSREDTGGWSLNEKLFF. The chain carries TRBV15 and TRBJ1-4; 9 nucleotides line up with TRBD1. V gave up 0 bases and J gave up 5 bases; unmatched junction bases: 13. This CDR3 has 19 residues. Germline lookup yields CDR1 LNHNV and CDR2 YYDKDF (reference sequence). Drawing the rest from reference TRBV15 and TRBJ1-4, the complete variable domain is DAMVIQNPRYQVTQFGKPVTLSCSQTLNHNVMYWYQQKSSQAPKLLFHYYDKDFNNEADTPDNFQSRRPNTSFCFLDIRSPGLGDTAMYLCATSREDTGGWSLNEKLFFGSGTQLSVL.

This sequence joins TRBV6-1 and TRBJ2-3; no clear D. The CDR3 loop spans 13 amino acids. Germline V CDR1 and CDR2: MNHNS, SASEGT. V was clipped by 8 bases and J by 5 bases, with 14 bases between them. The CDR3 loop is CASAYRLQDTQYF. CDR3 coding DNA: TGTGCCAGCGCTTACAGATTACAAGATACGCAGTATTTT.

The rearrangement uses TRBV5-6 and TRBJ2-5, with D possibly matching TRBD1 (5 bases). Looked up from germline, CDR1 is SGHDT and CDR2 is YYEEEE. The CDR3 loop spans 14 amino acids. V shed 2 bases and J shed 6 bases, with 14 bases lying between them. The CDR3 bases are TGTGCCAGCAGCTTTGGGGCCCGCCCGAAGACCCAGTACTTC. It specifies CASSFGARPKTQYF.

The rearrangement joins TRBV19 to TRBJ1-4; 8 bases are a match to TRBD1. This CDR3 is 15 amino acids long. After removal of 5 bases from V and 8 bases from J, the junction contained 10 bases not matched to a gene. The germline CDR1 and CDR2 sequences are LNHDA and SQIVND (reference sequence). The CDR3 coding sequence is TGTGCCAGTAGTCCCTCGACAGGGGTAAGAGAAAAACTGTTTTTT. Protein sequence: CASSPSTGVREKLFF. Combining the CDR3 with reference TRBV19 and TRBJ1-4 gives the whole variable domain DGGITQSPKYLFRKEGQNVTLSCEQNLNHDAMYWYRQDPGQGLRLIYYSQIVNDFQKGDIAEGYSVSREKKESFPLTVTSAQKNPTAFYLCASSPSTGVREKLFFGSGTQLSVL.

The CDR3 sequence: CASSLTSGRSTGELFF. The CDR3, as DNA: TGTGCCAGCAGTCTGACTAGCGGGAGATCCACCGGGGAGCTGTTTTTT. The V and J genes are TRBV28 and TRBJ2-2; 12 bases are a match to TRBD2. V was clipped by 5 bases and J by 4 bases; unmatched bases: 5. CDR3 length equals 16 residues. CDR1 and CDR2 from the germline V gene are MDHEN and SYDVKM.

The J gene is TRBJ2-3, the V gene TRBV5-4; 9 nucleotides line up with TRBD2. This CDR3 has 14 residues. J lost 10 bases, V lost 0 bases, and 6 bases had no gene match. Germline assignment: CDR1 SGHNT and CDR2 YYREEE (reference sequence). The DNA of the CDR3 is TGTGCCAGCAGCTTGGTTGCTAGCGGGGCACCGCAGTATTTT. This gives the protein CASSLVASGAPQYF.

The chain uses TRBV9 and TRBJ2-2; weak D call: TRBD1 (5 bases). V was shortened by 3 bases and J by 5 bases, with 20 bases between the two germline ends. Germline assignment: CDR1 SGDLS and CDR2 YYNGEE. The CDR3 is 17 amino acids. In DNA, the CDR3 is TGTGCCAGCAGCGCACGCCTTATGGCAGGGTTTACCGGGGAGCTGTTTTTT. It codes for CASSARLMAGFTGELFF.

V usage is TRBV11-2 and J usage is TRBJ2-3, with D possibly being TRBD2 (6 bases). CDR1 is SGHAT, CDR2 FQNNGV, per germline. The CDR3 contains 13 residues. V was cut by 5 bases and J by 4 bases, with 10 bases left in between. The CDR3 DNA is TGTGCCAGCAGCCCGGGACTCCCAGATACGCAGTATTTT. Amino acids: CASSPGLPDTQYF.

The V gene is TRBV11-3, the J gene TRBJ2-7; possible D gene TRBD1, 5 bases. Germline loops: CDR1 SGHNT, CDR2 YENEEA. This CDR3 spans 14 amino acids. V shed 5 bases and J shed 1 base, with 12 bases lying between them. CDR3 amino acids: CASSPGFGSYEQYF. The CDR3 nucleotides are TGTGCCAGCAGCCCAGGGTTTGGGTCCTACGAGCAGTACTTC.

This chain uses TRBV5-1 with TRBJ2-2; 8 nucleotides line up with TRBD1. Germline V CDR1 and CDR2: SGHRS, YFSETQ. The CDR3 has 15 residues. The ends lost 6 bases at V and 4 bases at J; junction bases unmatched: 8. CDR3 sequence reads: CASNIRGQGTGELFF. The DNA of the CDR3 is TGCGCCAGCAATATTCGAGGACAGGGCACCGGGGAGCTGTTTTTT.

The CDR3 nucleotides are TGTGCCAGCAGCCAAGCCAGGGGCGGGGAGCAGTACTTC. Translation gives CASSQARGGEQYF. The genes are TRBV14 and TRBJ2-7; weak D call: TRBD1 (6 bases). From germline, CDR1 is SGHDN and CDR2 FVKESK. V was cut by 1 base and J by 7 bases, with 11 bases left in between. The length of the CDR3 is 13 residues.

The sample holds one count of this clone. J is TRBJ2-7 and V is TRBV6-6; 8 bases fit TRBD1. V shed 0 bases and J 6 bases; nucleotides not matched to a gene: 10. This CDR3 contains 16 residues. CDR1 MNHNY and CDR2 SVGAGI come from the germline V gene (reference sequence). The CDR3, as DNA: TGTGCCAGCAGTTACTCGGGTCGTCAGGGGGCGGGCGAGCAGTACTTC. Residues: CASSYSGRQGAGEQYF.